What follows describes a single T cell receptor beta chain. Its matching antigen is unknown. Each donor was nominally healthy when sampled (though unrecorded immune exposures were likely). The CDR3 contains 16 residues. From germline, CDR1 is MNHEY and CDR2 SVGAGI. With 0 bases clipped from V and 5 bases from J, the junction kept 7 bases outside the gene matches. The data were obtained in a study of cytomegalovirus exposure and HLA in healthy donors. Background on the study: There were about 85 million unique TCRs (from HLA-typed donors) in an early data release. The study's findings and limits: In a later analysis, the majority of CMV-associated beta chains seemingly showed HLA restriction.

With 60 Vbeta and 13 Jbeta primers, the PCR was carried out. Sequencing used immunoSEQ multiplex PCR; TCRdb keeps in-frame clones, though not all of them. The table gives more than 45,000 clones; the top ten clones make up about 12% of it. This chain uses TRBV6-5 with TRBJ1-2; 9 positions agree with TRBD1. Material for sequencing was PBMCs. This clonotype was sampled from a woman younger than 45 in good health and CMV-seropositive. In DNA form, the CDR3 reads TGTGCCAGCAGTTACTCGACCTCGGGGACAGGGTATGGCTACACCTTC. It encodes CASSYSTSGTGYGYTF.